These 30 T cell receptor beta chains came from one sample sequenced in a study of tumor-infiltrating lymphocytes in primary liver carcinoma. Production of TCR beta cDNA used 500 ng total RNA together with a constant-region primer. Each TCR beta library was derived from three nested multiplex PCR rounds that employed slightly modified ARM-PCR. A C-beta reverse primer and TRBV1-TRBV30 forward primers served in each of the first two PCR rounds, at roughly 10 cycles apiece. TCRdb itself ran the multiplex PCR reads through MiXCR, one entry per CDR3 protein. This table has approximately 76,000 distinct CDR3 sequences, 70% to 80% appearing once. The tissue used was unsorted bulk material of roughly 17-32 mg. RNA and DNA were co-extracted from it with the AllPrep DNA/RNA mini kit. Material: liver tumor tissue from sampling region 4. Subset given: tumor region T4, right-lateral pole. The receptors stem from an older woman with primary liver carcinoma and hepatitis B virus infection.

This clonotype came up many times. The chain's CDR3 is CASSRDSASSYEQYF. The CDR3 DNA reads TGTGCCAGCAGTCGGGACAGCGCGAGCTCCTACGAGCAGTACTTC. The J gene is TRBJ2-7, the V gene TRBV28, with 7 bases fitting TRBD1. The junction had 7 bases not matched to a gene; V was cut back by 5 bases and J by 0 bases. Germline CDR1 MDHEN, CDR2 SYDVKM. The CDR3 consists of 15 residues.

In regard to this clonotype: Germline is not matched at one junction end, which may reflect a read error. The V call is TRBV28, the J call TRBJ2-7; D call uncertain. The CDR3 contains 12 residues. Germline CDR1 MDHEN, CDR2 SYDVKM. CDR3 residues: CASSLGGYEQNF. The CDR3 nucleotides are TGTGCCAGCAGCCTAGGTGGTTACGAGCAGAACTTC. Based on the CDR3 plus reference TRBV28 and TRBJ2-7, the full variable domain is DVKVTQSSRYLVKRTGEKVFLECVQDMDHENMFWYRQDPGLGLRLIYFSYDVKMKEKGDIPEGYSVSREKKERFSLILESASTNQTSMYLCASSLGGYEQNFGPGTRLTVT.

The CDR3 spells CASSLWRTGHNEQFF. The CDR3 coding sequence is TGTGCCAGCAGCCTATGGAGGACAGGTCACAATGAGCAGTTCTTC. The chain recombines TRBV11-2 with TRBJ2-1; 7 positions agree with TRBD1. V was clipped by 5 bases and J by 5 bases; unmatched bases: 9. The CDR3 runs to 15 residues. Germline assignment: CDR1 SGHAT and CDR2 FQNNGV.

Details on this clonotype: With a much larger clone just one base away, this may be a read error. The V call is TRBV7-9, the J call TRBJ2-7; TRBD2 matches 7 bases. Trimming cost V 1 base and J 0 bases; bases outside gene matches: 9. Per the germline V gene, CDR1 is SEHNR and CDR2 is FQNEAQ (reference sequence). This CDR3 region has 17 residues. The CDR3 here is CASSLGASWGGSYEQYF. CDR3 sequence (DNA): TGTGCCAGCAGCTTAGGGGCTAGCTGGGGGGGCTCCTACGAGCAGTACTTC.

A word on this clonotype: One junction end disagrees with the germline gene, perhaps due to a read error. The CDR3 coding sequence is TGTGCCAGTACCTGGAGACTAGCGGGAGGGCCGGGGGATGAGCCGTTCTTC. Translation gives CASTWRLAGGPGDEPFF. The chain has TRBV11-2 and TRBJ2-1; 14 nucleotides line up with TRBD2. This CDR3 region has 17 residues. The germline CDR1 and CDR2 sequences are SGHAT and FQNNGV.

For this clonotype: It may be a read error: a sequence one base away is much more abundant. This chain uses TRBV10-2 with TRBJ1-2; D not resolved. Trimming stripped 7 bases from V and 8 bases from J, with 14 bases between. This CDR3 spans 12 amino acids. Germline V gene sequence: CDR1 WSHSY, CDR2 SAAADI. Here the CDR3 DNA reads TGCGCCAGCACTCCGGACCAGGACGGCTACACCTTC. Protein: CASTPDQDGYTF.

In regard to this clonotype: Germline and junction disagree at one end, which may indicate a read error. The gene calls are TRBV5-1 and TRBJ2-3; D possibly corresponds to TRBD2 (5 bases). Germline CDR1 SGHRS, CDR2 YFSETQ. The CDR3 is 17 residues long. CDR3 amino acids: CASSFAVTGWSTDTQYF. CDR3 DNA: TGCGCCAGTAGCTTCGCGGTAACGGGGTGGAGCACAGATACGCAGTATTTT.

Comments on this clonotype: This CDR3 fails to terminate in the conserved phenylalanine or tryptophan, so it likely reflects a read error. The V gene is TRBV7-8, the J gene TRBJ2-1; 10 nucleotides match TRBD2. The V and J ends lost 6 bases and 7 bases, in that order; junction bases with no gene match: 9. Germline V gene data show CDR1 as SGHVS and CDR2 as FQNEAQ. CDR3 length: 15 residues. The CDR3 protein is CASSDSGRAGNEQFS. CDR3 bases: TGTGCCAGCAGTGACAGCGGGAGGGCCGGAAATGAGCAGTTCTCC.

Comment on this clonotype: A junction boundary mismatches the germline segment, possibly from a read error. CDR3 DNA sequence: TGTGCCCGCAGTTACGGGGGCAGCAACACCTGGGAGCTGTTTTTT. The encoded protein is CARSYGGSNTWELFF. This chain joins TRBV6-6 and TRBJ2-2, with D perhaps given as TRBD1 or TRBD2 (6 bases each). Germline V CDR1 and CDR2: MNHNY, SVGAGI (reference sequence). The CDR3 is 15 amino acids.

Comments on this clonotype: The junction differs from germline at one of its ends, possibly a read error. The V and J genes are TRBV4-2 and TRBJ2-3; 10 nucleotides align to TRBD1. Germline CDR1 and CDR2: LGHNA and YNFKEQ. There are 17 residues in the CDR3. CDR3 amino acids: CASSPWTGTGDTDTQYF. The CDR3 DNA is TGTGCTAGCAGCCCTTGGACCGGGACAGGGGACACAGATACGCAGTATTTT.

The chain carries TRBV2 and TRBJ2-7; D is possibly TRBD1 (5 bases). CDR1 SNHLY and CDR2 FYNNEI come from the germline V gene. The CDR3 consists of 12 residues. The CDR3 here is CTGQKDTYEQYF. As DNA, the CDR3 is TGTACCGGACAAAAGGACACCTACGAGCAGTACTTC.

This clonotype was detected ten times or more. This rearrangement joins TRBV5-6 to TRBJ1-2; 7 bases line up with TRBD1. V lost 4 bases to trimming and J lost 3 bases; unmatched junction nucleotides: 12. The CDR3 extends over 16 amino acids. Germline CDR1 and CDR2: SGHDT and YYEEEE. CDR3 region: CASSPLGTVRDYGYTF. Here the CDR3 DNA reads TGTGCCAGCAGCCCCCTTGGGACAGTTCGTGACTATGGCTACACCTTC.

Worth noting for this clonotype: Its ends do not fully match the called genes, so a read error is possible. The rearrangement uses TRBV6-6 and TRBJ1-3; D possibly corresponds to TRBD1 (5 bases). The CDR3 has 16 residues. Germline CDR1 reads MNHNY; CDR2 reads SVGAGI (reference sequence). CDR3 protein: CSSSYMGPRSGNTIYF. The CDR3 coding sequence is TGTTCCAGTAGTTACATGGGGCCCCGGTCTGGAAACACCATATATTTT.

This clonotype counts as medium-sized (0.01 to 0.1%). This rearrangement joins TRBV12-3 or TRBV12-4 to TRBJ2-1; 8 bases match TRBD2. The CDR3 runs 16 residues. The trim removed 6 bases at V and 7 bases at J, leaving 14 bases unmatched. The CDR3 sequence is CASSYRSSGGPNEQFF. The DNA of the CDR3 is TGTGCCAGCAGCTATAGGTCCAGCGGGGGCCCAAATGAGCAGTTCTTC.

Notes on this clonotype: The missing conserved phenylalanine or tryptophan at the end of this CDR3 makes a read error likely. J is TRBJ1-2 and V is TRBV4-2, with D hard to call. The CDR3 is made up of 14 amino acids. The V and J ends lost 2 bases and 0 bases respectively, with 7 bases between them. Germline CDR1 reads LGHNA; CDR2 reads YNFKEQ. The CDR3 sequence is CASSQFGTNYGYTL. CDR3 nucleotides: TGTGCCAGCAGCCAATTTGGGACTAACTATGGCTACACCTTA.

This clonotype was counted only a few times. This may stem from a read error, because a much larger clone lies one nucleotide away. V is TRBV2 and J is TRBJ1-1; D is uncertain. Per the germline V gene, CDR1 is SNHLY and CDR2 is FYNNEI. The CDR3 covers 12 residues. CDR3 sequence: CASSVGATEALF. CDR3 nucleotides: TGTGCCAGCAGTGTGGGAGCCACTGAAGCTCTCTTT.

The table lists this clonotype with a few counts. A much more abundant neighbour one base away suggests this may be a read error. The rearrangement uses TRBV5-1 and TRBJ2-1; D tentatively reads TRBD1 or TRBD2 (6 bases each). Germline V lookup: CDR1 SGHRS, CDR2 YFSETQ. CDR3 length: 15 amino acids. V lost 4 bases and J 8 bases, leaving 19 bases between the germline ends. The CDR3 DNA reads as TGCGCCAGCAGCCCGGATGGGGTAAGGGGGGATGAGCAGTTCTTC. Residues: CASSPDGVRGDEQFF. Full variable domain (rest looked up from reference TRBV5-1 and TRBJ2-1): KAGVTQTPRYLIKTRGQQVTLSCSPISGHRSVSWYQQTPGQGLQFLFEYFSETQRNKGNFPGRFSGRQFSNSRSEMNVSTLELGDSALYLCASSPDGVRGDEQFFGPGTRLTVL.

Note on this clonotype: An end of the junction differs from the germline gene, which may be a read error. The V and J genes are TRBV29-1 and TRBJ2-5; TRBD2 agrees at 11 bases. This CDR3 region has 13 residues. CDR1 and CDR2 (germline): SQVTM, ANQGSEA. CDR3 loop: CSRSGRAEETEYF. The CDR3 nucleotides are TGCAGTCGTAGCGGGAGGGCCGAGGAGACCGAGTACTTC.

Points on this clonotype: Given the absence of the conserved phenylalanine or tryptophan at the CDR3 end, a read error is likely. V gene TRBV2 combines with J gene TRBJ2-7; D gene ambiguous. Trimming pared 5 bases from V and 2 bases from J, leaving 7 bases between. CDR1 is SNHLY, CDR2 FYNNEI, per germline. This CDR3 has 12 amino acids. CDR3 residues: CASSNGAYEQYL. The CDR3, as DNA: TGTGCCAGCAGTAACGGAGCCTACGAGCAGTACCTC.

With regard to this clonotype: An end of the junction differs from the germline gene, which may be a read error. This rearrangement joins TRBV11-3 to TRBJ2-5; D not certain. The CDR3 has 14 amino acids. The germline V gene has CDR1 SGHNT and CDR2 YENEEA. The CDR3 loop reads CASSLRIAQETQYF. The CDR3 nucleotides are TGTGCCAGCAGCTTAAGAATAGCCCAGGAGACCCAGTACTTT.

The chain combines TRBV28 with TRBJ2-2; 9 bases are shared with TRBD2. The CDR3 runs 18 residues. Trimming at V came to 4 bases and at J to 15 bases, leaving 24 bases not matched to a gene. Germline-derived CDR1 and CDR2 are MDHEN and SYDVKM. The CDR3 is CASSSRTSETVNTGQLFF. The CDR3 region has the DNA TGTGCCAGCAGTTCCCGGACTAGCGAAACTGTGAACACCGGGCAGTTGTTTTTT. Variable domain in full (rest from reference TRBV28 and TRBJ2-2): DVKVTQSSRYLVKRTGEKVFLECVQDMDHENMFWYRQDPGLGLRLIYFSYDVKMKEKGDIPEGYSVSREKKERFSLILESASTNQTSMYLCASSSRTSETVNTGQLFFGEGSRLTVL.

This clonotype was found a few times. This may be a read error: a much more frequent sequence differs by one nucleotide. The J gene is TRBJ2-7, the V gene TRBV6-5; weak D call: TRBD1 (5 bases). This CDR3 region has 11 residues. Germline CDR1 and CDR2: MNHEY and SVGAGI. Trimming took 10 bases from V and 9 from J, leaving 16 bases between them. The CDR3 DNA follows: TGTGCCAACAGAAAAGGGGTCTGGCAGTACTTC. Protein: CANRKGVWQYF.

V usage is TRBV6-5 and J usage is TRBJ2-7, with D unresolved. V lost 2 bases and J lost 10, with 24 bases in between. Germline lookup yields CDR1 MNHEY and CDR2 SVGAGI. CDR3 length: 16 residues. The CDR3 nucleotides read TGTGCCAGCAGTTACGCTCGCCAGCCGAGCTCCTACGTACAGTACTTC. Its protein product is CASSYARQPSSYVQYF.

This chain links TRBV28 with TRBJ1-1; D gene unclear. This CDR3 is 13 amino acids long. The germline V gene has CDR1 MDHEN and CDR2 SYDVKM. The V end lost 5 bases, the J end lost 1 base, and 8 bases lay between the germline ends. The CDR3 DNA sequence: TGTGCCAGCAGTGTGATAGCGAACACTGAAGCTTTCTTT. Encoded protein: CASSVIANTEAFF.

This clonotype was detected a few times. As the CDR3 is not closed by the conserved phenylalanine or tryptophan, this likely results from a read error. The chain carries TRBV11-2 and TRBJ2-2; tentatively, D is TRBD2 (6 bases). The V and J ends lost 2 bases and 0 bases respectively, with 13 bases between them. Germline CDR1 and CDR2: SGHAT and FQNNGV. CDR3 length: 17 residues. The CDR3 spells CASSLSLWGANTGELFL. Here the CDR3 DNA reads TGTGCCAGCAGCTTATCCCTGTGGGGGGCGAACACCGGGGAGCTGTTTCTT.

A single count supports this clonotype. At one of its ends the junction is not consistent with the germline gene, which may arise from a read error. The V gene is TRBV6-1, the J gene TRBJ2-3, with 7 bases matching TRBD1. This CDR3 spans 15 amino acids. Germline CDR1 and CDR2: MNHNS and SASEGT. CDR3 residues: CASRAGDRATDTQYF. CDR3 nucleotide sequence: TGTGCCAGCAGAGCAGGTGACAGGGCTACAGATACACAGTATTTT.

The gene calls are TRBV6-1 and TRBJ2-1; no definite D call. CDR1 is MNHNS, CDR2 SASEGT, per germline. The CDR3 totals 13 residues. V lost 6 bases and J lost 13, with 19 bases in between. CDR3 amino acids: CASSDYIIMPQFF. DNA for the CDR3: TGTGCCAGCAGCGATTACATCATCATGCCACAGTTCTTC.

This sequence joins TRBV2 and TRBJ1-2; D unresolved. Germline CDR1 reads SNHLY; CDR2 reads FYNNEI. This CDR3 has 16 residues. Between the trimmed V and J ends, which lost 6 bases and 4 bases, there was a span of 21 bases. CDR3 sequence: CASSPPGRDVGYGYTF. Here the CDR3 DNA reads TGTGCCAGCAGCCCTCCTGGGAGGGATGTGGGCTATGGCTACACCTTC. The full variable domain, its missing parts supplied by reference TRBV2 and TRBJ1-2, is EPEVTQTPSHQVTQMGQEVILRCVPISNHLYFYWYRQILGQKVEFLVSFYNNEISEKSEIFDDQFSVERPDGSNFTLKIRSTKLEDSAMYFCASSPPGRDVGYGYTFGSGTRLTVV.

This clonotype was observed once. At one end, the junction sequence differs from germline, possibly due to a read error. V and J are TRBV11-2 and TRBJ2-3; TRBD1 or TRBD2 may be the D gene (5 bases each). This CDR3 has 17 residues. CDR1 and CDR2 from the germline V gene are SGHAT and FQNNGV. The CDR3 coding sequence is TGTGCCAGCAGCTTAGGGGGACCAACGTACACGTCGGATACGCAGTGCTTT. Encoded protein: CASSLGGPTYTSDTQCF.

With regard to this clonotype: No conserved phenylalanine or tryptophan ends this CDR3, so it is likely a read error. The DNA is omitted, as the CDR3 cannot be located on it reliably, and the CDR3 follows TCRdb's listing. CDR3 protein: CASSPSGTHSTGELVY. The V call is TRBV7-3, the J call TRBJ2-2; the table's D call TRBD2 went unverified against the DNA. CDR1 SGHTA and CDR2 FQGTGA come from the germline V gene. A total of 16 residues make up the CDR3, ends included.